The 10 T cell receptor beta chains below all came from one sample that was sequenced in a study of cytomegalovirus exposure and HLA in healthy donors. The PCR contained 60 Vbeta and 13 Jbeta primers. Some clones are missing from TCRdb's copy, which holds only in-frame ones; the method was immunoSEQ multiplex PCR. The table has roughly 120,000 clones, 50% to 65% seen once. Sequences were obtained from PBMCs. The receptor set was obtained from a woman aged 40 to 50 in good health and CMV-seropositive.

The rearrangement links TRBV9 to TRBJ2-7; 7 positions agree with TRBD2. CDR3 length: 15 amino acids. The junction had 10 bases not matched to a gene; V was cut back by 4 bases and J by 3 bases. Germline V gives CDR1 SGDLS, CDR2 YYNGEE. CDR3 sequence (DNA): TGTGCCAGCAGCCCAGGCGGGGGACTCCTCTACGAGCAGTACTTC. Translated: CASSPGGGLLYEQYF. The whole variable domain, filled in from reference TRBV9 and TRBJ2-7, reads DSGVTQTPKHLITATGQRVTLRCSPRSGDLSVYWYQQSLDQGLQFLIQYYNGEERAKGNILERFSAQQFPDLHSELNLSSLELGDSALYFCASSPGGGLLYEQYFGPGTRLTVT.

This clone turned up a few times. V gene TRBV7-2 combines with J gene TRBJ1-2, with D maybe TRBD1 (5 bases). Germline CDR1 is SGHTA and CDR2 is FQGNSA. V lost 5 bases, J lost 3 bases, and 13 bases lay in between. The CDR3 is 14 residues long. Here the CDR3 reads CASSTSQEHYGYTF. CDR3 nucleotides: TGTGCCAGCAGCACCTCACAGGAACACTATGGCTACACCTTC.

V is TRBV7-9 and J is TRBJ2-5, with D possibly being TRBD1 (5 bases). TRBJ2-7 explains the end of the DNA better; the J call may be wrong. The CDR3 sequence is 15 residues long. Germline values: CDR1 SEHNR, CDR2 FQNEAQ (reference sequence). The CDR3 nucleotides are TGTGCCAGCAGCTACGTGGCCCAGGGAATCGGCGAGCAGTACTTC. As protein: CASSYVAQGIGEQYF.

This chain uses TRBV28 with TRBJ2-7, with D tentatively TRBD1 (5 bases). CDR3 length: 14 residues. V lost 1 base and J lost 2, with 9 bases in between. CDR1 is MDHEN, CDR2 SYDVKM, per germline. The CDR3 loop reads CASSLSRVPYEQYF. Here the CDR3 DNA reads TGTGCCAGCAGTTTATCCAGGGTGCCCTACGAGCAGTACTTC.

V usage is TRBV6-5 and J usage is TRBJ2-2; 8 bases match TRBD1. The CDR3 sequence is 15 residues long. Germline assignment: CDR1 MNHEY and CDR2 SVGAGI. J was trimmed by 4 bases and V by 6 bases; bases with no gene match: 7. The CDR3 coding sequence is TGTGCCAGCAGACAGGACAGGGCGCCCACCGGGGAGCTGTTTTTT. Its protein product is CASRQDRAPTGELFF.

J is TRBJ2-7 and V is TRBV4-1; D is possibly TRBD2 (5 bases). The CDR3 contains 13 residues. Germline CDR1 is MGHRA and CDR2 is YSYEKL. The V end was cut by 1 base, the J end by 9 bases, with 13 bases between. The CDR3 nucleotides are TGCGCCAGCAGCCAAGGGGCGGGTTGGGGGCAGTACTTC. Amino acid sequence: CASSQGAGWGQYF.

As DNA, the CDR3 is TGTGCCAGCAGAGCACAGGGGGACTCTGGAAACACCATATATTTT. Translation: CASRAQGDSGNTIYF. The gene calls are TRBV25-1 and TRBJ1-3; 8 bases match TRBD1. The germline gives CDR1 MGHDK, CDR2 SYGVNS. J gave up 0 bases and V 6 bases, and 4 bases lay outside the gene matches. The CDR3 runs 15 residues.

The chain uses TRBV7-2 and TRBJ2-1, with TRBD1 matching 9 bases. Germline lookup yields CDR1 SGHTA and CDR2 FQGNSA. V trimming: 1 base; J trimming: 5 bases; junction bases outside the gene matches: 6. The CDR3 contains 16 residues. CDR3 coding DNA: TGTGCCAGCAGCTTAGACACAGGGGGCGCCAACAATGAGCAGTTCTTC. As protein: CASSLDTGGANNEQFF. Looking up the rest from reference TRBV7-2 and TRBJ2-1 gives the full variable domain: GAGVSQSPSNKVTEKGKDVELRCDPISGHTALYWYRQSLGQGLEFLIYFQGNSAPDKSGLPSDRFSAERTGGSVSTLTIQRTQQEDSAVYLCASSLDTGGANNEQFFGPGTRLTVL.

This clone came up a few times. J is TRBJ1-1 and V is TRBV19, with D possibly being TRBD1 (5 bases). This CDR3 contains 13 residues. The ends were cut back, 3 bases at V and 7 bases at J, with 12 bases in the middle. CDR1 is LNHDA and CDR2 is SQIVND in the germline V gene (reference sequence). This CDR3 reads CASSIARGNEAFF. CDR3 bases: TGTGCCAGTAGTATTGCAAGGGGCAATGAAGCTTTCTTT.

The genes are TRBV4-3 and TRBJ1-2; D possibly corresponds to TRBD1 (6 bases). The V gene's germline CDR1 is LGHNA and CDR2 YSLEER. The CDR3 consists of 16 residues. The V gene lost 0 bases and the J gene lost 0 bases, with 11 bases spanning the gap. CDR3 DNA: TGCGCCAGCAGCCAAGATCTAGGGGGAACTAACTATGGCTACACCTTC. This translates into CASSQDLGGTNYGYTF.